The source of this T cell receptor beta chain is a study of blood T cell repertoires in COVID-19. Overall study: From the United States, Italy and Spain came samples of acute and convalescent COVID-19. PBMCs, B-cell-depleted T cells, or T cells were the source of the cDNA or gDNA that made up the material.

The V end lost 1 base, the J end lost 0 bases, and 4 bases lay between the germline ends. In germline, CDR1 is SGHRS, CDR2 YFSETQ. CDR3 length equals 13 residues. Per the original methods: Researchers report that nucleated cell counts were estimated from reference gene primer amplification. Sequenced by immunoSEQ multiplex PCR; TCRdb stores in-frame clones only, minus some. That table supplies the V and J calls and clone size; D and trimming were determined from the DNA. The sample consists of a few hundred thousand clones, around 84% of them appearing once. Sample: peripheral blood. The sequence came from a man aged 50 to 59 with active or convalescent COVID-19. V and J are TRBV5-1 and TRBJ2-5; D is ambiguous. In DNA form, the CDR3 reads TGCGCCAGCAGCTTGAACTACCAAGAGACCCAGTACTTC. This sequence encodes CASSLNYQETQYF.